These 32 T cell receptor beta chains share one sample of origin, sequenced in a study of blood T cell repertoires in COVID-19. Assay used: immunoSEQ multiplex PCR; TCRdb lists only in-frame clones, some missing. The sample gives 65,000 to 75,000 clones, roughly 89% of which show up once; approximately 5% is in the top ten. The sample was peripheral blood. The source of these receptors is a woman aged 45-60 years with active COVID-19.

The chain joins TRBV3-1 (or the pseudogene TRBV3-2) to TRBJ2-1, with TRBD2 identical over 13 bases. CDR1 is LGHDT and CDR2 is YNNKEL in the germline V gene (reference sequence). The CDR3 has 16 residues. J gave up 3 bases and V 5 bases, and 4 bases lay outside the gene matches. CDR3 in amino acids: CASSWTSGRGYNEQFF. For the CDR3, the DNA is TGTGCCAGCAGCTGGACTAGCGGGAGAGGCTACAATGAGCAGTTCTTC.

The V and J genes are TRBV28 and TRBJ1-5; D possibly corresponds to TRBD1 (6 bases). Germline loops: CDR1 MDHEN, CDR2 SYDVKM. Deletions cut 4 bases from V and 2 bases from J, with 6 bases between. CDR3 length: 13 residues. CDR3: CASSSGGNQPQHF. The CDR3 DNA reads TGTGCCAGCAGTTCAGGGGGCAATCAGCCCCAGCATTTT. Supplemented by reference TRBV28 and TRBJ1-5, the full variable domain reads DVKVTQSSRYLVKRTGEKVFLECVQDMDHENMFWYRQDPGLGLRLIYFSYDVKMKEKGDIPEGYSVSREKKERFSLILESASTNQTSMYLCASSSGGNQPQHFGDGTRLSIL.

This clone was seen once. The CDR3 region has the DNA TGTGCCAGCAGCCCATCTCAGGGGCCGAATGAGCAGTTCTTC. It specifies CASSPSQGPNEQFF. The rearrangement links TRBV3-1 (or the pseudogene TRBV3-2) to TRBJ2-1; D may be TRBD1 (6 bases). The CDR3 runs to 14 residues. Germline V gene lookup returns CDR1 LGHDT and CDR2 YNNKEL (reference sequence). V lost 4 bases and J 7 bases, leaving 14 bases between the germline ends.

The chain links TRBV7-6 to TRBJ1-5; D not certain. Per the germline V gene, CDR1 is SGHVS and CDR2 is FNYEAQ. The CDR3 contains 13 residues. Trimming shortened V by 2 bases and J by 5 bases, and 7 bases separated the two germline ends. The CDR3 bases are TGTGCCAGCAGCTTAAGTTTAGATCAGCCCCAGCATTTT. Translating gives CASSLSLDQPQHF.

The chain has TRBV3-1 (or the pseudogene TRBV3-2) and TRBJ2-3; 14 bases agree with TRBD2. CDR3 size: 16 residues. The junction had 7 bases not matched to a gene; V was cut back by 5 bases and J by 6 bases. Germline V CDR1 and CDR2: LGHDT, YNNKEL (reference sequence). The CDR3 DNA reads as TGTGCCAGCAGCTCCGGGACTAGCGGGAGATTGGATACGCAGTATTTT. Translated: CASSSGTSGRLDTQYF.

V usage is TRBV19 and J usage is TRBJ2-1, with TRBD2 matching 12 bases. Trimming took 2 bases from V and 7 from J; bases not matched to a gene: 9. CDR3 size: 17 residues. CDR1 is LNHDA, CDR2 SQIVND, per germline (reference sequence). For the CDR3, the DNA is TGTGCCAGTAGTATAAGGTCGACTAGCGGGAGAGCGAATGAGCAGTTCTTC. This translates into CASSIRSTSGRANEQFF.

This rearrangement joins TRBV9 to TRBJ2-7; 13 bases fit TRBD2. Germline CDR1 and CDR2: SGDLS and YYNGEE. CDR3 length: 17 amino acids. V was clipped by 3 bases and J by 6 bases; unmatched bases: 12. The CDR3 DNA follows: TGTGCCAGCAGCGAGCTCATGACTAGCGGGAGGTTCTCCGAGCAGTACTTC. Translating gives CASSELMTSGRFSEQYF.

This clone was seen a handful of times. The J gene is TRBJ2-2, the V gene TRBV11-2, with D possibly being TRBD2 (5 bases). Looked up from germline, CDR1 is SGHAT and CDR2 is FQNNGV. V was cut by 3 bases and J by 1 base, with 9 bases left in between. The CDR3 spans 15 residues. The CDR3 reads CASSFPGLNTGELFF. Written as DNA, the CDR3 is TGTGCCAGCAGCTTCCCCGGACTGAACACCGGGGAGCTGTTTTTT.

This chain links TRBV5-1 with TRBJ2-7; 10 bases match TRBD2. CDR3 length equals 15 residues. Germline CDR1 is SGHRS and CDR2 is YFSETQ. V shed 4 bases and J 2 bases; nucleotides not matched to a gene: 6. As DNA, the CDR3 is TGCGCCAGCAGCCTGAGCGGGAGGGCCCCCTACGAGCAGTACTTC. Protein: CASSLSGRAPYEQYF. Complete variable domain (other parts from reference TRBV5-1 and TRBJ2-7): KAGVTQTPRYLIKTRGQQVTLSCSPISGHRSVSWYQQTPGQGLQFLFEYFSETQRNKGNFPGRFSGRQFSNSRSEMNVSTLELGDSALYLCASSLSGRAPYEQYFGPGTRLTVT.

The V gene is TRBV7-8, the J gene TRBJ2-7; 14 positions agree with TRBD2. From germline, CDR1 is SGHVS and CDR2 FQNEAQ. Trimming cost V 5 bases and J 3 bases; bases outside gene matches: 12. The CDR3 spans 18 residues. The CDR3 here is CASSLTGTSGSRLYEQYF. DNA of the CDR3: TGTGCCAGCAGCCTAACCGGGACTAGCGGGAGTCGTCTCTACGAGCAGTACTTC.

As DNA, the CDR3 is TGTGCCAGCTCAACGGGGACAGCGCAAGAGACCCAGTACTTC. Its protein product is CASSTGTAQETQYF. The V and J genes are TRBV18 and TRBJ2-5, with 7 bases that match TRBD1. This CDR3 comprises 14 residues. V dropped 5 bases and J dropped 2; count of bases not matched to a gene: 5. Germline assignment: CDR1 KGHSH and CDR2 LQKENI.

V gene TRBV5-1 combines with J gene TRBJ2-7, with 10 nucleotides matching TRBD1. The CDR3 consists of 16 residues. Losses at the gene ends were 1 base for V and 2 bases for J; bases not matched to a gene: 6. Germline CDR1 and CDR2: SGHRS and YFSETQ. In DNA, the CDR3 is TGCGCCAGCAGCTTGCAACCGGGACAGGGGACCTACGAGCAGTACTTC. Translating it yields CASSLQPGQGTYEQYF.

The chain joins TRBV27 to TRBJ1-4; D might be TRBD1 (5 bases). The V end lost 0 bases, the J end lost 8 bases, and 13 bases lay between the germline ends. CDR3 length: 15 residues. Per germline, CDR1 MNHEY and CDR2 SMNVEV (reference sequence). The CDR3 DNA follows: TGTGCCAGCAGTTTATCTTTTGGGGGAGGCGAAAAACTGTTTTTT. This sequence encodes CASSLSFGGGEKLFF.

The V and J genes are TRBV7-8 and TRBJ2-5, with 7 bases identical to TRBD1. The CDR3 extends over 14 amino acids. V was clipped by 6 bases and J by 0 bases; unmatched bases: 4. Germline V CDR1 and CDR2: SGHVS, FQNEAQ. DNA for the CDR3: TGTGCCAGCAGTCCGGGACAGCACCAAGAGACCCAGTACTTC. Translated, it gives CASSPGQHQETQYF.

The rearrangement uses TRBV5-1 and TRBJ1-1; no definite D call. Trimming shortened V by 4 bases and J by 4 bases, and 14 bases separated the two germline ends. The CDR3 is 14 amino acids. Germline lookup yields CDR1 SGHRS and CDR2 YFSETQ. The CDR3 region is CASSPEAVVTEAFF. The CDR3 nucleotides read TGCGCCAGCAGCCCGGAGGCGGTGGTCACTGAAGCTTTCTTT. The complete variable domain, with remaining parts taken from reference TRBV5-1 and TRBJ1-1, reads KAGVTQTPRYLIKTRGQQVTLSCSPISGHRSVSWYQQTPGQGLQFLFEYFSETQRNKGNFPGRFSGRQFSNSRSEMNVSTLELGDSALYLCASSPEAVVTEAFFGQGTRLTVV.

The chain has TRBV11-3 and TRBJ1-1; no clear D gene. The length of the CDR3 is 13 residues. Trimming took 3 bases from V and 3 from J, leaving 8 bases between them. Per germline, CDR1 SGHNT and CDR2 YENEEA. This CDR3 is CASSFGLDTEAFF. DNA for the CDR3: TGTGCCAGCAGCTTTGGGCTTGACACTGAAGCTTTCTTT.

V is TRBV7-3 and J is TRBJ1-2, with 8 bases matching TRBD1. Germline values: CDR1 SGHTA, CDR2 FQGTGA. V shed 5 bases, J shed 9 bases, and the junction held 14 bases outside the gene matches. The CDR3 runs 15 residues. This CDR3 is CASSPSGTGRGSYTF. In DNA form, the CDR3 reads TGTGCCAGCAGCCCCAGTGGGACAGGCCGCGGTAGCTACACCTTC.

The J gene is TRBJ1-6, the V gene TRBV28, with 9 bases lining up with TRBD1. CDR1 MDHEN and CDR2 SYDVKM come from the germline V gene. The CDR3 loop spans 15 amino acids. The J segment lost 0 bases and the V segment lost 9 bases, leaving 3 bases of the junction unmatched. Written as DNA, the CDR3 is TGTGCCAGTGGGACAGGGAGCTCCTATAATTCACCCCTCCACTTT. It yields the protein CASGTGSSYNSPLHF.

The rearrangement links TRBV30 to TRBJ1-6, with 9 bases fitting TRBD1. The CDR3 length is 15 residues. The germline CDR1 and CDR2 sequences are GTSNPN and SVGIG (reference sequence). Losses at the gene ends were 5 bases for V and 7 bases for J; bases not matched to a gene: 9. CDR3 DNA sequence: TGTGCCTGGCGGAGTGGGGACAGGGTCAATTCACCCCTCCACTTT. Translated: CAWRSGDRVNSPLHF.

This clone was observed at least ten times. CDR3 loop: CSVVVDRVDGYTF. The CDR3, as DNA: TGCAGCGTTGTAGTGGACAGGGTGGATGGCTACACCTTC. The rearrangement uses TRBV29-1 and TRBJ1-2; 8 nucleotides line up with TRBD1. The CDR3 is 13 amino acids. Trimming at V came to 4 bases and at J to 6 bases, leaving 7 bases not matched to a gene. The germline gives CDR1 SQVTM, CDR2 ANQGSEA. The whole variable domain, filled in from reference TRBV29-1 and TRBJ1-2, reads SAVISQKPSRDICQRGTSLTIQCQVDSQVTMMFWYRQQPGQSLTLIATANQGSEATYESGFVIDKFPISRPNLTFSTLTVSNMSPEDSSIYLCSVVVDRVDGYTFGSGTRLTVV.

The CDR3 region has the DNA TGTGCCAGCCTTGTACAGGGAGCGAACACTGAAGCTTTCTTT. Translated, it gives CASLVQGANTEAFF. This chain connects TRBV28 to TRBJ1-1; possible D gene TRBD1, 6 bases. Germline loops: CDR1 MDHEN, CDR2 SYDVKM. Trimming cost V 8 bases and J 1 base, with 14 bases left between them. The CDR3 consists of 14 residues. Variable domain in full (rest from reference TRBV28 and TRBJ1-1): DVKVTQSSRYLVKRTGEKVFLECVQDMDHENMFWYRQDPGLGLRLIYFSYDVKMKEKGDIPEGYSVSREKKERFSLILESASTNQTSMYLCASLVQGANTEAFFGQGTRLTVV.

The chain is built from TRBV19 and TRBJ2-5; 9 nucleotides agree with TRBD2. Germline V gene lookup returns CDR1 LNHDA and CDR2 SQIVND (reference sequence). There are 15 residues in the CDR3. Unmatched junction bases numbered 9, after V lost 6 bases and J lost 4 bases. CDR3 DNA sequence: TGTGCCAGTAGAACTAGGGCTAGCGGGATAGAGACCCAGTACTTC. Translated: CASRTRASGIETQYF.

This chain uses TRBV19 with TRBJ2-7, with 7 bases matching TRBD1. V lost 5 bases, J lost 1 base, and 8 bases stayed unmatched. Per germline, CDR1 LNHDA and CDR2 SQIVND (reference sequence). The CDR3 is made up of 15 amino acids. The CDR3 sequence is CASSSVGTESYEQYF. CDR3 DNA sequence: TGTGCCAGTAGTTCGGTCGGGACAGAGTCCTACGAGCAGTACTTC.

The chain combines TRBV19 with TRBJ1-5; a possible D gene is TRBD1 (6 bases). V was cut by 6 bases and J by 4 bases, with 10 bases left in between. The CDR3 is 13 residues long. Germline CDR1 LNHDA, CDR2 SQIVND (reference sequence). CDR3 sequence: CASSGDRNQPQHF. The CDR3 DNA is TGTGCCAGTAGCGGAGACAGGAATCAGCCCCAGCATTTT.

The rearrangement joins TRBV6-1 to TRBJ2-2; 12 bases line up with TRBD2. The V gene's germline CDR1 is MNHNS and CDR2 SASEGT. The CDR3 extends over 16 amino acids. The J segment lost 2 bases and the V segment lost 8 bases, leaving 6 bases of the junction unmatched. CDR3 loop: CASCGLAGLNTGELFF. The CDR3 DNA sequence: TGTGCCAGCTGTGGACTAGCGGGATTAAACACCGGGGAGCTGTTTTTT.

The rearrangement uses TRBV20-1 and TRBJ2-7; TRBD1 is a possible D gene (5 bases). Germline V CDR1 and CDR2: DFQATT, SNEGSKA (reference sequence). The length of the CDR3 is 17 residues. Trimming cost V 3 bases and J 5 bases, with 26 bases left between them. CDR3 in amino acids: CSASGSYRTPFSHEQYF. The CDR3 nucleotides are TGCAGTGCTAGTGGATCTTATCGGACACCCTTCTCACACGAGCAGTACTTC.

The DNA of the CDR3 is TGTGCCAGTAGTCCAGGGACAGGAAACACCATATATTTT. Translated, it gives CASSPGTGNTIYF. V and J are TRBV19 and TRBJ1-3; a possible D gene is TRBD1 (6 bases). The CDR3 sequence is 13 residues long. Trimming left V 5 bases short and J 4 bases short, with 9 bases between. CDR1 and CDR2 (germline): LNHDA, SQIVND (reference sequence).

V gene TRBV6-5 combines with J gene TRBJ1-1, with D unresolved. V was shortened by 6 bases and J by 6 bases, with 14 bases between the two germline ends. This CDR3 has 13 residues. CDR1 MNHEY and CDR2 SVGAGI come from the germline V gene. Here the CDR3 DNA reads TGTGCCAGCAGGGGGAGGGAGGAAGCTGAAGCTTTCTTT. Its translation: CASRGREEAEAFF.

The chain has TRBV3-1 (or the pseudogene TRBV3-2) and TRBJ2-1, with D possibly TRBD1 on 5 matching bases. CDR1 and CDR2 (germline): LGHDT, YNNKEL (reference sequence). Between the trimmed V and J ends, which lost 1 base and 4 bases, there was a span of 14 bases. This CDR3 contains 16 residues. CDR3 sequence: CASSQGSRQTYNEQFF. DNA for the CDR3: TGTGCCAGCAGCCAAGGTTCGAGACAGACATACAATGAGCAGTTCTTC.

V and J are TRBV7-9 and TRBJ1-2; 7 nucleotides align to TRBD1. Germline V CDR1 and CDR2: SEHNR, FQNEAQ (reference sequence). The junction had 10 bases not matched to a gene; V was cut back by 4 bases and J by 8 bases. The CDR3 totals 14 residues. This CDR3 reads CASSSSDRVRGYTF. The DNA of the CDR3 is TGTGCCAGCAGCTCCTCAGACAGGGTGCGAGGCTACACCTTC.

The chain has TRBV9 and TRBJ2-1; 9 bases agree with TRBD2. Germline CDR1 reads SGDLS; CDR2 reads YYNGEE. This CDR3 region has 15 residues. The J segment lost 5 bases and the V segment lost 0 bases, leaving 3 bases of the junction unmatched. Written as DNA, the CDR3 is TGTGCCAGCAGCGTAGGACTAGCGGTGAACAATGAGCAGTTCTTC. Protein product: CASSVGLAVNNEQFF.

This sequence joins TRBV3-1 (or the pseudogene TRBV3-2) and TRBJ2-7; 15 nucleotides match TRBD2. Germline V gives CDR1 LGHDT, CDR2 YNNKEL (reference sequence). V shed 0 bases and J 7 bases; nucleotides not matched to a gene: 4. This CDR3 has 16 residues. DNA for the CDR3: TGTGCCAGCAGCCAAGAGTGGACTAGCGGGAGGGGTGAGCAGTACTTC. This translates into CASSQEWTSGRGEQYF.